Shown below are 19 T cell receptor beta chains from a single sample sequenced in a study of cytomegalovirus exposure and HLA in healthy donors. PCR employed 60 Vbeta and 13 Jbeta primers. Some clones are missing from TCRdb's copy, which holds only in-frame ones; the method was immunoSEQ multiplex PCR. There are approximately 92,000 clones in the sample, with under 4.5% held by the top ten. Sample: PBMCs. The receptors were gathered from a woman aged 25-40 years in good health and CMV-seronegative.

The CDR3 protein is CASSLRQGNRGEQYF. CDR3 bases: TGCGCCAGCAGCCTGAGACAGGGGAATCGAGGCGAGCAGTACTTC. This sequence joins TRBV5-1 and TRBJ2-7, with TRBD1 matching over 8 bases. Unmatched junction bases numbered 12, after V lost 4 bases and J lost 6 bases. The CDR3 sequence is 15 residues long. Germline V lookup: CDR1 SGHRS, CDR2 YFSETQ. The full variable domain, in which reference TRBV5-1 and TRBJ2-7 provide the parts outside the CDR3, is KAGVTQTPRYLIKTRGQQVTLSCSPISGHRSVSWYQQTPGQGLQFLFEYFSETQRNKGNFPGRFSGRQFSNSRSEMNVSTLELGDSALYLCASSLRQGNRGEQYFGPGTRLTVT.

This chain links TRBV7-8 with TRBJ1-5; 8 nucleotides align to TRBD1. The CDR3 length is 17 residues. J lost 4 bases, V lost 3 bases, and 11 bases had no gene match. Per the germline V gene, CDR1 is SGHVS and CDR2 is FQNEAQ. The CDR3 loop reads CASSLGRGDRSNQPQHF. DNA of the CDR3: TGTGCCAGCAGCTTGGGGCGTGGGGACAGGTCGAATCAGCCCCAGCATTTT.

The chain is built from TRBV19 and TRBJ2-1; possibly TRBD2 for D (6 bases). V lost 4 bases and J lost 7, with 14 bases in between. Looked up from germline, CDR1 is LNHDA and CDR2 is SQIVND (reference sequence). CDR3 length equals 14 residues. The CDR3 spells CASSRTGLGNEQFF. The CDR3 region has the DNA TGTGCCAGTAGTAGGACGGGACTCGGGAATGAGCAGTTCTTC.

The chain has TRBV19 and TRBJ2-2, with a tentative D call TRBD1 (6 bases). The CDR3 is made up of 16 amino acids. Germline V CDR1 and CDR2: LNHDA, SQIVND (reference sequence). V shed 3 bases and J shed 0 bases, with 11 bases lying between them. The CDR3 DNA sequence: TGTGCCAGTAGTATTGACAGGCCACCGAACACCGGGGAGCTGTTTTTT. Translation gives CASSIDRPPNTGELFF.

J is TRBJ2-2 and V is TRBV28, with 8 bases that match TRBD2. The J segment lost 3 bases and the V segment lost 6 bases, leaving 9 bases of the junction unmatched. The CDR3 runs 16 residues. Germline V gene data show CDR1 as MDHEN and CDR2 as SYDVKM. DNA for the CDR3: TGTGCCAGCAGGTCCTGGGCAGCGGGGGACACCGGGGAGCTGTTTTTT. It encodes CASRSWAAGDTGELFF. The full variable domain, completed using reference TRBV28 and TRBJ2-2, is DVKVTQSSRYLVKRTGEKVFLECVQDMDHENMFWYRQDPGLGLRLIYFSYDVKMKEKGDIPEGYSVSREKKERFSLILESASTNQTSMYLCASRSWAAGDTGELFFGEGSRLTVL.

The rearrangement uses TRBV11-3 and TRBJ2-1, with D possibly being TRBD2 (6 bases). The CDR3 is 15 residues long. Germline V gene data show CDR1 as SGHNT and CDR2 as YENEEA. With 0 bases removed from V and 6 bases from J, the gap between germline ends came to 12 bases. This chain's CDR3 is CASSLDGRRANEQFF. In DNA, the CDR3 is TGTGCCAGCAGCTTAGATGGGAGGCGGGCCAATGAGCAGTTCTTC.

This chain joins TRBV28 and TRBJ2-5; 7 nucleotides line up with TRBD2. The V and J ends lost 5 bases and 5 bases, in that order; junction bases with no gene match: 11. From germline, CDR1 is MDHEN and CDR2 SYDVKM. This CDR3 has 15 amino acids. In nucleotides, the CDR3 is TGTGCCAGCAGTACCCTGGGGGAGGGAAGGGAGACCCAGTACTTC. Translated: CASSTLGEGRETQYF.

The chain has TRBV19 and TRBJ1-2, with D perhaps TRBD1 (5 bases). The CDR3 consists of 13 residues. Between the trimmed V and J ends, which lost 3 bases and 4 bases, there was a span of 9 bases. In germline, CDR1 is LNHDA, CDR2 SQIVND (reference sequence). Written as DNA, the CDR3 is TGTGCCAGTAGTATCGGAGGGGCCTATGGCTACACCTTC. Protein product: CASSIGGAYGYTF.

The chain combines TRBV6-1 with TRBJ2-3; D not resolved. V dropped 4 bases and J dropped 2 bases, with 13 bases sitting between them. This CDR3 region has 15 residues. CDR1 is MNHNS, CDR2 SASEGT, per germline. CDR3 DNA: TGTGCCAGCAGTGTTTCCGGGTTTTCCACAGATACGCAGTATTTT. Translated: CASSVSGFSTDTQYF.

The chain is built from TRBV5-1 and TRBJ2-1, with 13 positions matching TRBD2. J lost 9 bases, V lost 4 bases, and 10 bases had no gene match. Germline loops: CDR1 SGHRS, CDR2 YFSETQ. This CDR3 comprises 16 residues. CDR3 in amino acids: CASSPGGLAGVGEQFF. CDR3 nucleotides: TGCGCCAGCAGCCCCGGAGGACTAGCGGGAGTGGGTGAGCAGTTCTTC.

This chain joins TRBV19 and TRBJ1-2; D unresolved. V was shortened by 3 bases and J by 1 base, with 6 bases between the two germline ends. Germline V gives CDR1 LNHDA, CDR2 SQIVND (reference sequence). The CDR3 loop spans 13 amino acids. The CDR3 coding sequence is TGTGCCAGTAGTATCGCACTTAACTATGGCTACACCTTC. It codes for CASSIALNYGYTF.

The CDR3 DNA sequence: TGTGCCAGTGAAGACAAGAACACTGAAGCTTTCTTT. Translated, it gives CASEDKNTEAFF. V gene TRBV19 combines with J gene TRBJ1-1; D gene uncertain. Per the germline V gene, CDR1 is LNHDA and CDR2 is SQIVND (reference sequence). The CDR3 has 12 residues. Trimming left V 8 bases short and J 1 base short, with 8 bases between.

The chain uses TRBV2 and TRBJ1-5; perhaps TRBD1 as D (6 bases). The germline V gene encodes CDR1 SNHLY and CDR2 FYNNEI. CDR3 length: 15 amino acids. V was cut by 2 bases and J by 2 bases, with 10 bases left in between. In DNA form, the CDR3 reads TGTGCCAGCAGTGAACAGGGGTTAGGCAATCAGCCCCAGCATTTT. It specifies CASSEQGLGNQPQHF.

The chain recombines TRBV28 with TRBJ2-1; D ambiguous. Germline V gives CDR1 MDHEN, CDR2 SYDVKM. The V and J ends lost 2 bases and 5 bases respectively, with 10 bases between them. This CDR3 comprises 14 residues. The DNA for the CDR3 is TGTGCCAGCAGTTTAAGCCCCGGTCACAATGAGCAGTTCTTC. Translating gives CASSLSPGHNEQFF. Full variable domain (missing parts from reference TRBV28 and TRBJ2-1): DVKVTQSSRYLVKRTGEKVFLECVQDMDHENMFWYRQDPGLGLRLIYFSYDVKMKEKGDIPEGYSVSREKKERFSLILESASTNQTSMYLCASSLSPGHNEQFFGPGTRLTVL.

The chain is built from TRBV27 and TRBJ2-3; D uncertain. CDR3 size: 17 residues. The V and J ends lost 3 bases and 2 bases respectively, with 18 bases between them. The germline gives CDR1 MNHEY, CDR2 SMNVEV (reference sequence). DNA of the CDR3: TGTGCCAGCAGTTTGATCGTCCGAAGTGGGCACACAGATACGCAGTATTTT. Protein sequence: CASSLIVRSGHTDTQYF.

The chain links TRBV2 to TRBJ2-5; 7 positions match TRBD2. The germline CDR1 and CDR2 sequences are SNHLY and FYNNEI. The junction had 7 bases not matched to a gene; V was cut back by 8 bases and J by 7 bases. The CDR3 contains 12 residues. CDR3 loop: CASSLGGRTQYF. The CDR3 DNA reads as TGTGCCAGCTCCTTGGGGGGGAGGACCCAGTACTTC.

The V call is TRBV4-1, the J call TRBJ2-4; 9 bases map to TRBD1. The CDR3 totals 16 residues. V was clipped by 2 bases and J by 3 bases; unmatched bases: 5. From germline, CDR1 is MGHRA and CDR2 YSYEKL. CDR3 sequence (DNA): TGCGCCAGCAGCCAACACCGGGACAGGGACAAAAACATTCAGTACTTC. Translation gives CASSQHRDRDKNIQYF.

This chain links TRBV9 with TRBJ1-2; TRBD1 agrees at 7 bases. The trim removed 4 bases at V and 1 base at J, leaving 7 bases unmatched. The CDR3 runs 15 residues. CDR1 and CDR2 from the germline V gene are SGDLS and YYNGEE. The CDR3 nucleotides are TGTGCCAGCAGCTTCGGACAGGAGAGTAACTATGGCTACACCTTC. This encodes CASSFGQESNYGYTF.

This chain links TRBV30 with TRBJ2-5; 9 bases fit TRBD2. The CDR3 runs to 13 residues. The V segment lost 3 bases and the J segment 5 bases; nucleotides outside the gene matches: 4. Germline CDR1 is GTSNPN and CDR2 is SVGIG (reference sequence). The CDR3 loop reads CAWSGGRGETQYF. For the CDR3, the DNA is TGTGCCTGGAGCGGCGGGAGGGGGGAGACCCAGTACTTC.